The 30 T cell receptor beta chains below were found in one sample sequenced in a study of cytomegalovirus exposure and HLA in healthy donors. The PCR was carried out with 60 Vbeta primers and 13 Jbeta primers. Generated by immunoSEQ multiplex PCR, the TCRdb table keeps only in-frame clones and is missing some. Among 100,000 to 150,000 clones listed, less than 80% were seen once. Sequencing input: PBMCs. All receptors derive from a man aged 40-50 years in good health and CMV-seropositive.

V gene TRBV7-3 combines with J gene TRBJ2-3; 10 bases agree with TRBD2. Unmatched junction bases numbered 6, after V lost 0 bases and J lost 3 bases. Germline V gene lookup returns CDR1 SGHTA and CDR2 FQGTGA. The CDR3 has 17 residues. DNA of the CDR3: TGTGCCAGCAGCTTAACGGCACTAGCGGGATTAACAGATACGCAGTATTTT. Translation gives CASSLTALAGLTDTQYF.

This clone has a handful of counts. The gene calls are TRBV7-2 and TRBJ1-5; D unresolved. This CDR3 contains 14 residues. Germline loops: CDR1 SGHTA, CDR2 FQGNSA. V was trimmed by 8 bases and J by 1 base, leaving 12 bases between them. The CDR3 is CASGAGWSNQPQHF. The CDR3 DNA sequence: TGTGCCAGCGGCGCAGGATGGAGCAATCAGCCCCAGCATTTT.

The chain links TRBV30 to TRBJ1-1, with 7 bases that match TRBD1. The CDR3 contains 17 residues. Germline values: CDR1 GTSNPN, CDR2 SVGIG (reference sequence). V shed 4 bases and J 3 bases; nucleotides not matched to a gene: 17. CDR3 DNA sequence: TGTGCCTGGACCCTGGGGGTAGGGGGCGCGTTGGACACTGAAGCTTTCTTT. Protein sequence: CAWTLGVGGALDTEAFF.

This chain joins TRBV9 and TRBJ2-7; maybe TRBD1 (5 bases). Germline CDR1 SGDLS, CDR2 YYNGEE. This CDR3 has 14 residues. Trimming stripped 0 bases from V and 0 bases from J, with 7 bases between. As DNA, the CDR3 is TGTGCCAGCAGCGTAGCTACAGGCTCCTACGAGCAGTACTTC. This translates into CASSVATGSYEQYF. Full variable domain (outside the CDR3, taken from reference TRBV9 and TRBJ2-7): DSGVTQTPKHLITATGQRVTLRCSPRSGDLSVYWYQQSLDQGLQFLIQYYNGEERAKGNILERFSAQQFPDLHSELNLSSLELGDSALYFCASSVATGSYEQYFGPGTRLTVT.

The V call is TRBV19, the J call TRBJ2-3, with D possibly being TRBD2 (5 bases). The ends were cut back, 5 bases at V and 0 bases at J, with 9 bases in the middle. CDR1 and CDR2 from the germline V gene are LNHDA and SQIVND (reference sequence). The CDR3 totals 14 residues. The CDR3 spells CASSPQRSTDTQYF. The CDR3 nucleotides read TGTGCCAGTAGTCCCCAGCGGAGCACAGATACGCAGTATTTT. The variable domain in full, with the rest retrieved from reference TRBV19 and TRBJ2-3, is DGGITQSPKYLFRKEGQNVTLSCEQNLNHDAMYWYRQDPGQGLRLIYYSQIVNDFQKGDIAEGYSVSREKKESFPLTVTSAQKNPTAFYLCASSPQRSTDTQYFGPGTRLTVL.

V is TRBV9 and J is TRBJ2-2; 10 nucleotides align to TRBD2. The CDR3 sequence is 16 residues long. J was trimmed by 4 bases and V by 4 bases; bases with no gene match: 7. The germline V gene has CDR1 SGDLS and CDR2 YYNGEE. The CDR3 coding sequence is TGTGCCAGCAGCCTAACTAGCGGGATCAGCACCGGGGAGCTGTTTTTT. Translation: CASSLTSGISTGELFF.

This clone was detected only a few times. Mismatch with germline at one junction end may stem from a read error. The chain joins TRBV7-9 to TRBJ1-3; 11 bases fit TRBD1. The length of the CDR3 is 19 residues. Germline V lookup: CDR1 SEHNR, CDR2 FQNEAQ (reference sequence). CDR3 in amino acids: CSSSPLFGTGGISGNTIYF. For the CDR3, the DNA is TGTTCCAGCAGCCCACTGTTCGGGACAGGGGGAATCTCTGGAAACACCATATATTTT. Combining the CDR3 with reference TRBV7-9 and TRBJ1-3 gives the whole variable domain DTGVSQNPRHKITKRGQNVTFRCDPISEHNRLYWYRQTLGQGPEFLTYFQNEAQLEKSRLLSDRFSAERPKGSFSTLEIQRTEQGDSAMYLCSSSPLFGTGGISGNTIYFGEGSWLTVV.

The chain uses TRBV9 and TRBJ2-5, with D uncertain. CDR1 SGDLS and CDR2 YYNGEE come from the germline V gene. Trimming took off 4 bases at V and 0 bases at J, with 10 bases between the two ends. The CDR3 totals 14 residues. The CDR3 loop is CASSPSGYQETQYF. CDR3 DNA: TGTGCCAGCAGCCCGAGTGGTTACCAAGAGACCCAGTACTTC.

CDR3 in DNA: TGTGCCAGCAGTGAAAACCCCCCACGGGAGAGGGCAGATACGCAGTATTTT. It encodes CASSENPPRERADTQYF. V gene TRBV2 combines with J gene TRBJ2-3; TRBD2 is a possible D gene (6 bases). V was shortened by 2 bases and J by 4 bases, with 19 bases between the two germline ends. The CDR3 is 17 amino acids. CDR1 is SNHLY, CDR2 FYNNEI, per germline.

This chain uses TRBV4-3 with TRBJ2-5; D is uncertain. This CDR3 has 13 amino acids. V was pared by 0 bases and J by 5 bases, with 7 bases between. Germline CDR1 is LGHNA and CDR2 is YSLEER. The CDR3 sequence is CASSQEGWETQYF. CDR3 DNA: TGCGCCAGCAGCCAAGAGGGCTGGGAGACCCAGTACTTC.

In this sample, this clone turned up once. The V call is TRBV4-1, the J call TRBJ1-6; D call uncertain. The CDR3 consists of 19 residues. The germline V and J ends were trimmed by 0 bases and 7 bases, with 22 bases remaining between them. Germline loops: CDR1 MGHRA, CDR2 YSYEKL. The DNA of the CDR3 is TGCGCCAGCAGCCAAGAAGACGGCGGGTACAAATCGTCAAATTCACCCCTCCACTTT. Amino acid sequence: CASSQEDGGYKSSNSPLHF.

The CDR3 DNA sequence: TGTGCCAGTAGTATGCCTCCACAGGGGAATGGCTACACCTTC. Its protein product is CASSMPPQGNGYTF. This chain joins TRBV19 and TRBJ1-2; 7 bases are shared with TRBD1. CDR1 and CDR2 from the germline V gene are LNHDA and SQIVND (reference sequence). The length of the CDR3 is 14 residues. V lost 3 bases, J lost 6 bases, and 7 bases stayed unmatched.

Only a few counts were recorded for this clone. The CDR3 coding sequence is TGCGCCAGCAGTGAAACTAGCGCTCCCTACGAGCAGTACTTC. Translating it yields CASSETSAPYEQYF. The rearrangement uses TRBV10-1 and TRBJ2-7; 7 nucleotides align to TRBD2. Germline CDR1 and CDR2: WNHNN and SYGVQD (reference sequence). V was pared by 3 bases and J by 2 bases, with 4 bases of the junction left unmatched. This CDR3 has 14 amino acids.

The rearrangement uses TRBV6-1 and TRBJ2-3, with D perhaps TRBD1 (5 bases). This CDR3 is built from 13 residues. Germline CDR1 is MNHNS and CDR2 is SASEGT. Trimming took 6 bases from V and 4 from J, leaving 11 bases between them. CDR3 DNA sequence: TGTGCCAGCAGCATCAGGGATTCAGATACGCAGTATTTT. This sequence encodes CASSIRDSDTQYF.

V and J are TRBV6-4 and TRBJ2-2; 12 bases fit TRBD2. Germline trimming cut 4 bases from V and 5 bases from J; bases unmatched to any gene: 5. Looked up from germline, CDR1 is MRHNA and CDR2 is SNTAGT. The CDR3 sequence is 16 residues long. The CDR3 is CASSGLAGATTGELFF. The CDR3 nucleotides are TGTGCCAGCAGTGGACTAGCGGGAGCCACTACCGGGGAGCTGTTTTTT.

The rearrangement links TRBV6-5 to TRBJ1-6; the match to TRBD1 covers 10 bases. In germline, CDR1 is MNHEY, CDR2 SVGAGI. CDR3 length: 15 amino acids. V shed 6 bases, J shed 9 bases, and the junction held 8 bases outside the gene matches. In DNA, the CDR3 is TGTGCCAGCAGGGGGGACAGGGGTTTGACTTCACCCCTCCACTTT. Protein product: CASRGDRGLTSPLHF.

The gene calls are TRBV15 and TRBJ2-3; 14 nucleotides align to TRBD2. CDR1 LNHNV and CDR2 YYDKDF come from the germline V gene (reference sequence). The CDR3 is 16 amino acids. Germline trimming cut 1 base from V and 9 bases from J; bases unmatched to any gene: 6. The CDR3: CATSRGGLAGEGTQYF. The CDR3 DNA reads TGTGCCACCAGCAGAGGGGGACTAGCGGGAGAGGGCACGCAGTATTTT.

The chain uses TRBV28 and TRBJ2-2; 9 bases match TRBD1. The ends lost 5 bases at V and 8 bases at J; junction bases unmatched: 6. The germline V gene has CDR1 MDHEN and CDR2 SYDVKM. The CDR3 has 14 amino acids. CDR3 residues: CASSPLQGAGELFF. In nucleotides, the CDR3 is TGTGCCAGCAGTCCTTTACAGGGGGCGGGGGAGCTGTTTTTT.

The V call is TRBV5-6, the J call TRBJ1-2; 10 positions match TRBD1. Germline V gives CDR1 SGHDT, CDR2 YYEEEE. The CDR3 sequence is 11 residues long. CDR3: CATGGNYGYTF. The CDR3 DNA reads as TGTGCGACAGGGGGCAACTATGGCTACACCTTC. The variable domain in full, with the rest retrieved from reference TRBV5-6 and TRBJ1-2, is DAGVTQSPTHLIKTRGQQVTLRCSPKSGHDTVSWYQQALGQGPQFIFQYYEEEERQRGNFPDRFSGHQFPNYSSELNVNALLLGDSALYLCATGGNYGYTFGSGTRLTVV.

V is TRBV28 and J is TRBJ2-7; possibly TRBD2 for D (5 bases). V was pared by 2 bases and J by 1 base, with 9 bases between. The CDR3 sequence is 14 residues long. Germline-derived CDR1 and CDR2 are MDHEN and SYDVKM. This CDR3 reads CASSLIGESYEQYF. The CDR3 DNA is TGTGCCAGCAGTTTAATCGGGGAGTCCTACGAGCAGTACTTC. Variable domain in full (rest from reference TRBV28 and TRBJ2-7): DVKVTQSSRYLVKRTGEKVFLECVQDMDHENMFWYRQDPGLGLRLIYFSYDVKMKEKGDIPEGYSVSREKKERFSLILESASTNQTSMYLCASSLIGESYEQYFGPGTRLTVT.

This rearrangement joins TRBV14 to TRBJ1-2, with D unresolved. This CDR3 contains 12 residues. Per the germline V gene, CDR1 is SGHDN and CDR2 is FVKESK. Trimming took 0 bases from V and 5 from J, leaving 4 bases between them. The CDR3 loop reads CASSQEAYGYTF. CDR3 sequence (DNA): TGTGCCAGCAGCCAAGAGGCATATGGCTACACCTTC.

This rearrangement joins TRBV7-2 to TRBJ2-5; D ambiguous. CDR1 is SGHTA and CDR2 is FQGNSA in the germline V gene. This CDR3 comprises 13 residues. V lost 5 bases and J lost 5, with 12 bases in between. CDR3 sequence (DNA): TGTGCCAGCAGCACCGTCCCTCGGGAGACCCAGTACTTC. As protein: CASSTVPRETQYF. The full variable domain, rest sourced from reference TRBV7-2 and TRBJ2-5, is GAGVSQSPSNKVTEKGKDVELRCDPISGHTALYWYRQSLGQGLEFLIYFQGNSAPDKSGLPSDRFSAERTGGSVSTLTIQRTQQEDSAVYLCASSTVPRETQYFGPGTRLLVL.

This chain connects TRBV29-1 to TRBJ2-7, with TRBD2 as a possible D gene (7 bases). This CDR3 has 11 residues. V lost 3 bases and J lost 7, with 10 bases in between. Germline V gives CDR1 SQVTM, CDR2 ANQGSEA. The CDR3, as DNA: TGCAGCGTTGAGGGGGGGCAAGAGCAGTACTTC. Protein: CSVEGGQEQYF.

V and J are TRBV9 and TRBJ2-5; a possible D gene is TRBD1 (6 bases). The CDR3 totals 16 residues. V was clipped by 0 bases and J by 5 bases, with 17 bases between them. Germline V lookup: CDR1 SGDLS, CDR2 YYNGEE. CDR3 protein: CASSVDPGRGGETQYF. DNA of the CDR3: TGTGCCAGCAGCGTAGATCCGGGCAGGGGTGGGGAGACCCAGTACTTC.

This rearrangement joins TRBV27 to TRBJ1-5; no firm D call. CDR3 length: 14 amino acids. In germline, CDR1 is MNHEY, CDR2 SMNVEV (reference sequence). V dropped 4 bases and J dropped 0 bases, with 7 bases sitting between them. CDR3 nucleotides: TGTGCCAGCAGTTGGAGTTATAGCAATCAGCCCCAGCATTTT. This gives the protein CASSWSYSNQPQHF.

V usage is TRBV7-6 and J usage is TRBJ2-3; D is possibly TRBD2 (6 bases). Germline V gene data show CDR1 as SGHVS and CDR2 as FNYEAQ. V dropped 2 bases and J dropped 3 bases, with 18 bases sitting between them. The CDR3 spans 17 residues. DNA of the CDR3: TGTGCCAGCAGCTTAAGTAACGTCGCGGGAATAACAGATACGCAGTATTTT. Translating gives CASSLSNVAGITDTQYF. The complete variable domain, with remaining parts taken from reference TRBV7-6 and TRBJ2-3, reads GAGVSQSPRYKVTKRGQDVALRCDPISGHVSLYWYRQALGQGPEFLTYFNYEAQQDKSGLPNDRFSAERPEGSISTLTIQRTEQRDSAMYRCASSLSNVAGITDTQYFGPGTRLTVL.

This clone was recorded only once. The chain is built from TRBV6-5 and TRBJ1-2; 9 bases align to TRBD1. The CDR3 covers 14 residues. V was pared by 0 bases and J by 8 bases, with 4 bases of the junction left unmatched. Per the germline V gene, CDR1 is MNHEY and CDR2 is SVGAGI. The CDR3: CASSYSGQGGGYTF. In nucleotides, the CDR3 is TGTGCCAGCAGTTACTCGGGACAGGGCGGCGGCTACACCTTC.

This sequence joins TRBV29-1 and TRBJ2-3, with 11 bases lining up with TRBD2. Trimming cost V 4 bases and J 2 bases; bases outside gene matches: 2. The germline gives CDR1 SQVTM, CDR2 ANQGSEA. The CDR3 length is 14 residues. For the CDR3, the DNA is TGCAGCGTTGTTAGCGGGAGGGACACAGATACGCAGTATTTT. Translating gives CSVVSGRDTDTQYF.

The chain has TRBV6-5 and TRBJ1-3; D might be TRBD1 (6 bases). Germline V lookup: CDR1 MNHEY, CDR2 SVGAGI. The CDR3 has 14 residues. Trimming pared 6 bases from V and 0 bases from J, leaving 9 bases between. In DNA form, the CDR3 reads TGTGCCAGCAGCCTAGGGGGCTCTGGAAACACCATATATTTT. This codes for CASSLGGSGNTIYF.

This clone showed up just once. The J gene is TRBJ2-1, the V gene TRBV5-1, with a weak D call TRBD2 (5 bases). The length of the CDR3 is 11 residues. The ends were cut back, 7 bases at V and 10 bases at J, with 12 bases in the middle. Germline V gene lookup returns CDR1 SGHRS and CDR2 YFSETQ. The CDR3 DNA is TGCGCCAGCTCATTAGCGTCGGAGCAGTTCTTC. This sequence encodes CASSLASEQFF.